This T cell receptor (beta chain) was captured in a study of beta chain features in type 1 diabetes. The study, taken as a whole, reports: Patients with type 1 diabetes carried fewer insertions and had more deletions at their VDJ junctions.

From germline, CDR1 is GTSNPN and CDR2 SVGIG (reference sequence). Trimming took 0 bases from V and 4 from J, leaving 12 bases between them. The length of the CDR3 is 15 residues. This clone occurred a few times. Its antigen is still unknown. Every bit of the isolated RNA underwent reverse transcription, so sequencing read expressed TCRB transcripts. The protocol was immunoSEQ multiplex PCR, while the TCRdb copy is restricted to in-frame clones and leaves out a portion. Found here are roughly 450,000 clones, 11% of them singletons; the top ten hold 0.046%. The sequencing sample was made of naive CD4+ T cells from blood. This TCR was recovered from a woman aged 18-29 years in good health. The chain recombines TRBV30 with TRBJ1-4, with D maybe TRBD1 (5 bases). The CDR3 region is CAWSVQGGINEKLFF. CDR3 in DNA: TGTGCCTGGAGTGTTCAGGGTGGCATTAATGAAAAACTGTTTTTT.